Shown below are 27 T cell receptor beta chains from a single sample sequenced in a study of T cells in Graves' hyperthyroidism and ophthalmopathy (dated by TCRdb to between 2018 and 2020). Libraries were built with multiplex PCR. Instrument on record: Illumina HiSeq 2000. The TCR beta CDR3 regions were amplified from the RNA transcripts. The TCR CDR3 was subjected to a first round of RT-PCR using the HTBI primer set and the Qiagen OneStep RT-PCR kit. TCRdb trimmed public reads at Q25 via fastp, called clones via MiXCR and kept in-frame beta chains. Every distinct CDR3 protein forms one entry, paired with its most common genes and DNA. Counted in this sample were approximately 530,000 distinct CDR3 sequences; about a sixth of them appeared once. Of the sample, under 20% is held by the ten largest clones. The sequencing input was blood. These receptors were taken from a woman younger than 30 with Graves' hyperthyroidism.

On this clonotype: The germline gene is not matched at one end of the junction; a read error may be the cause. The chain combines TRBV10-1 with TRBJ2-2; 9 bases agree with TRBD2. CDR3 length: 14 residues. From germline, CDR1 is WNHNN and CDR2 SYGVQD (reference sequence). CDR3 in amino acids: CASRRGGGTGELFF. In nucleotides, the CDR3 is TGTGCCAGCAGACGCGGGGGGGGCACCGGGGAGCTGTTTTTT.

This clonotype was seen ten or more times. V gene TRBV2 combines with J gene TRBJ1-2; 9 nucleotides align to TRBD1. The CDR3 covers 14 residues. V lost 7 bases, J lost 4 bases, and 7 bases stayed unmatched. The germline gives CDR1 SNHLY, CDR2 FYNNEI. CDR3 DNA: TGTGCCAGCACAAAACAGGGGGCCGGCTATGGCTACACCTTC. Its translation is CASTKQGAGYGYTF.

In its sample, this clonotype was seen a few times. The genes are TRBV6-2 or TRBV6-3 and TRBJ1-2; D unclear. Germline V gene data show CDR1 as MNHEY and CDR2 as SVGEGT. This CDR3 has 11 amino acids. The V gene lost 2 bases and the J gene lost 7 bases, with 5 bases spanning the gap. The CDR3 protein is CASSYPGGYTF. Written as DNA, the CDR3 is TGTGCCAGCAGTTACCCAGGTGGCTACACCTTC.

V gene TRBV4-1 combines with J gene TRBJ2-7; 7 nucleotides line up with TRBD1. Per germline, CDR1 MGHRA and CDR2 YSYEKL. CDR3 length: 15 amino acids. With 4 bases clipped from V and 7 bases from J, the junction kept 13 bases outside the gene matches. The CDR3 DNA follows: TGCGCCAGCAGCCTCCACAGGGGCCCAGATCGGGAGCAGTACTTC. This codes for CASSLHRGPDREQYF.

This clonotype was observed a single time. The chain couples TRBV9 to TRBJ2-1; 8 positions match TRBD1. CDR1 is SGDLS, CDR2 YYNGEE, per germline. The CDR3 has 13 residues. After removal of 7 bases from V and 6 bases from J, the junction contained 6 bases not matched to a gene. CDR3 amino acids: CASAKTGGNEQFF. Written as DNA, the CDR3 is TGTGCCAGCGCTAAAACAGGGGGCAATGAGCAGTTCTTC.

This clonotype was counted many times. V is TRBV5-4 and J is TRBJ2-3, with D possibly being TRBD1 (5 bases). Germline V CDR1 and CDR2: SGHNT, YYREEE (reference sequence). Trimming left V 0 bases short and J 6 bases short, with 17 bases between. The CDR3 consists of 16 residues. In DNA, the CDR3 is TGTGCCAGCAGCTTGGTGGGTTGGGGCGGAGATGATACGCAGTATTTT. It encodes CASSLVGWGGDDTQYF. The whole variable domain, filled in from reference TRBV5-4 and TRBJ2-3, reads ETGVTQSPTHLIKTRGQQVTLRCSSQSGHNTVSWYQQALGQGPQFIFQYYREEENGRGNFPPRFSGLQFPNYSSELNVNALELDDSALYLCASSLVGWGGDDTQYFGPGTRLTVL.

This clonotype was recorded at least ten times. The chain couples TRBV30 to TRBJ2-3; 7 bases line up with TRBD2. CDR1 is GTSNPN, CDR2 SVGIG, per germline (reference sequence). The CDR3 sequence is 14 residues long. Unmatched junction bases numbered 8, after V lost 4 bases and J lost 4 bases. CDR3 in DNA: TGTGCCTGGAACGCGGGAGTCGGTCCAGATACGCAGTATTTT. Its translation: CAWNAGVGPDTQYF.

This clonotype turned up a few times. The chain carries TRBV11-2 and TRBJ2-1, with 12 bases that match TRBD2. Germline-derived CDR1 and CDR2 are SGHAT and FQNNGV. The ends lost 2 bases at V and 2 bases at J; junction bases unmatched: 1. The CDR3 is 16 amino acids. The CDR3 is CASSLSSGGAYNEQFF. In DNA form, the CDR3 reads TGTGCCAGCAGCTTATCTAGCGGGGGGGCCTACAATGAGCAGTTCTTC.

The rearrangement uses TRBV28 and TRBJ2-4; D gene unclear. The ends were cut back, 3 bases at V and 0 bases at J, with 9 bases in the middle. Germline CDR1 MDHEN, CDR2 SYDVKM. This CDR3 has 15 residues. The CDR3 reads CASSFGLVAKNIQYF. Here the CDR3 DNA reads TGTGCCAGCAGTTTTGGATTAGTAGCCAAAAACATTCAGTACTTC. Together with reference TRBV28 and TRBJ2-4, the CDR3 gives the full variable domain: DVKVTQSSRYLVKRTGEKVFLECVQDMDHENMFWYRQDPGLGLRLIYFSYDVKMKEKGDIPEGYSVSREKKERFSLILESASTNQTSMYLCASSFGLVAKNIQYFGAGTRLSVL.

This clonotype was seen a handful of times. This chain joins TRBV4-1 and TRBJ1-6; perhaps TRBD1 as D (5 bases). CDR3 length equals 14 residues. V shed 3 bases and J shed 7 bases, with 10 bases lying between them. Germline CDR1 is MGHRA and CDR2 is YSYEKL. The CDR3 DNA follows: TGCGCCAGCAGCCAGGGGGGATGGAATTCACCCCTCCACTTT. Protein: CASSQGGWNSPLHF.

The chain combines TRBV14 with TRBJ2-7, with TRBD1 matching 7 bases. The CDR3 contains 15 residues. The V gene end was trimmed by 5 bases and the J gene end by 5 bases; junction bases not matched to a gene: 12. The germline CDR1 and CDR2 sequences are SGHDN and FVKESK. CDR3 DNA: TGTGCCAGCAGCTTACCGGGACAGCGCCGCCACGAGCAGTACTTC. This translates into CASSLPGQRRHEQYF. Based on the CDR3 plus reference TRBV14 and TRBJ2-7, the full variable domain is EAGVTQFPSHSVIEKGQTVTLRCDPISGHDNLYWYRRVMGKEIKFLLHFVKESKQDESGMPNNRFLAERTGGTYSTLKVQPAELEDSGVYFCASSLPGQRRHEQYFGPGTRLTVT.

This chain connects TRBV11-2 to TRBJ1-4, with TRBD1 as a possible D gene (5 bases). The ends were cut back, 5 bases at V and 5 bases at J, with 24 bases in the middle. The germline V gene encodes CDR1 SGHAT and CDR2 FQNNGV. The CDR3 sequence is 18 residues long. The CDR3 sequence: CASSTSKLNRPINEKLFF. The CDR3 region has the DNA TGTGCCAGCAGCACGTCCAAACTGAACAGGCCAATAAATGAAAAACTGTTTTTT.

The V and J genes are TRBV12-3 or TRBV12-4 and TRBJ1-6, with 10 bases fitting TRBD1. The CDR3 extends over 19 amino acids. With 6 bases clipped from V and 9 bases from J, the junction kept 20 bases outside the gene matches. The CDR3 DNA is TGTGCCAGCAGCCTTACCCCACCGGGACAGGGGCCCGGAACTTCACCCCTCCACTTT. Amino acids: CASSLTPPGQGPGTSPLHF.

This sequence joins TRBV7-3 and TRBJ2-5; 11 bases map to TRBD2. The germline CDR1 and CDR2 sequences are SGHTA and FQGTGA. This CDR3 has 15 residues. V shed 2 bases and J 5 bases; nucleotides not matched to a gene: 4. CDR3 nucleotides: TGTGCCAGCAGCTTAGTAGCGGGGGGGAGGGAGACCCAGTACTTC. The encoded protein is CASSLVAGGRETQYF.

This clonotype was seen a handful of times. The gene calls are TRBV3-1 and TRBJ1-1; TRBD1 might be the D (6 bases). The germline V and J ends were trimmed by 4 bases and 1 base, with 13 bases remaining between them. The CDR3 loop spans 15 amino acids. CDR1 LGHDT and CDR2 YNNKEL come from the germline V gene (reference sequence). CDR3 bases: TGTGCCAGCAGCCCCCGTGGACAGCAGAACACTGAAGCTTTCTTT. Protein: CASSPRGQQNTEAFF.

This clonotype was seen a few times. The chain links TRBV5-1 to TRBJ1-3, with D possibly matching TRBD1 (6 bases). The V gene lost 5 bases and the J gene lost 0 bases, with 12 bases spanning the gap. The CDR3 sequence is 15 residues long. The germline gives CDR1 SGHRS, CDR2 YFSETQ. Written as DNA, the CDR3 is TGCGCCAGCAGAAATACAGGGATCTCTGGAAACACCATATATTTT. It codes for CASRNTGISGNTIYF.

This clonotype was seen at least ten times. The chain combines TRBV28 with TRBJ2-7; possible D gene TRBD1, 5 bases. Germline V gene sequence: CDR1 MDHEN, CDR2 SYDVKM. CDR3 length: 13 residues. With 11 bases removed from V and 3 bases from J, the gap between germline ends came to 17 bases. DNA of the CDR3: TGTGCCGCCCAGGGTCTTAATATCTACGAGCAGTACTTC. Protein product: CAAQGLNIYEQYF.

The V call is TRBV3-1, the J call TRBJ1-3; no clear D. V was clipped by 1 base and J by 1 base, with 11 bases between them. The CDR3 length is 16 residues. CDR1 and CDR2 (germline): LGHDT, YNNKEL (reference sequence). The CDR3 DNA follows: TGTGCCAGCAGCCAAGTAAGGGCAGCTTCTGGAAACACCATATATTTT. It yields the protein CASSQVRAASGNTIYF.

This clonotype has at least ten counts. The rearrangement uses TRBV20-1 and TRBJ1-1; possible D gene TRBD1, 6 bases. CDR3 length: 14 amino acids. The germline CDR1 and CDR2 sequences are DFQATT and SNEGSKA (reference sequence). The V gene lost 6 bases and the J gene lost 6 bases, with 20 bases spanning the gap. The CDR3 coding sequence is TGCAGTGCCTCCAGGGGCAGGGGCATACCTGAAGCTTTCTTT. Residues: CSASRGRGIPEAFF.

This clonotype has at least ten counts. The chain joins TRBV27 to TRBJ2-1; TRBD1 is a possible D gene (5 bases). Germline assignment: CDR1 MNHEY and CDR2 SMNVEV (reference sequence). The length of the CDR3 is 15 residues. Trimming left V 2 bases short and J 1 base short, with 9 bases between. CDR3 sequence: CASSLLGESYNEQFF. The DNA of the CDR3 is TGTGCCAGCAGTTTACTAGGGGAATCCTACAATGAGCAGTTCTTC.

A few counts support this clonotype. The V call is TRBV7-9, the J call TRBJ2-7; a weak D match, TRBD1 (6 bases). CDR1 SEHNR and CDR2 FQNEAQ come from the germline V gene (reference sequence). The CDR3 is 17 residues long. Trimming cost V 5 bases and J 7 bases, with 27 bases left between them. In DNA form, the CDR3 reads TGTGCCAGCAGCCCCCCGGGACGAACAGGGTCGAGGAATGAGCAGTACTTC. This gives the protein CASSPPGRTGSRNEQYF. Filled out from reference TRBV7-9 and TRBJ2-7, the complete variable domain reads DTGVSQNPRHKITKRGQNVTFRCDPISEHNRLYWYRQTLGQGPEFLTYFQNEAQLEKSRLLSDRFSAERPKGSFSTLEIQRTEQGDSAMYLCASSPPGRTGSRNEQYFGPGTRLTVT.

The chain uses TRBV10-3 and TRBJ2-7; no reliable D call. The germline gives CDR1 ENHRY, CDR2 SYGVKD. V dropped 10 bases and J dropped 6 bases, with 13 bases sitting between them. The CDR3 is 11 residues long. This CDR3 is CATMDLGEQYF. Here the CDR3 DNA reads TGTGCCACCATGGACCTCGGCGAGCAGTACTTC.

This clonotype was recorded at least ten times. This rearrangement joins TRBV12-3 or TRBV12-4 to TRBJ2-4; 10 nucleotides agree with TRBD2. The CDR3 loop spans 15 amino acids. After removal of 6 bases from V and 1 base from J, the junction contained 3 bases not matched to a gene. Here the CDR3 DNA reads TGTGCCAGCAGCATAGCGGGAGGCGCCAAAAACATTCAGTACTTC. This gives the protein CASSIAGGAKNIQYF.

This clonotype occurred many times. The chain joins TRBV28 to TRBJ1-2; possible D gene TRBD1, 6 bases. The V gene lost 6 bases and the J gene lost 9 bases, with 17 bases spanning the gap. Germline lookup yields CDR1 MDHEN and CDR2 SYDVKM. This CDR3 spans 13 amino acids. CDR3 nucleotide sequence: TGTGCCAGCAGCGTACCGGGGGCCGATAGCTACACCTTC. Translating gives CASSVPGADSYTF.

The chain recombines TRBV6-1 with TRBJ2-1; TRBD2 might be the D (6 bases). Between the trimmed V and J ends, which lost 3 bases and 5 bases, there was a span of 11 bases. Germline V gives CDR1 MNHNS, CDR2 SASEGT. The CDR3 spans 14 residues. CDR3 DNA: TGTGCCAGCAGTGATTCCGGGACTCACAATGAGCAGTTCTTC. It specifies CASSDSGTHNEQFF.

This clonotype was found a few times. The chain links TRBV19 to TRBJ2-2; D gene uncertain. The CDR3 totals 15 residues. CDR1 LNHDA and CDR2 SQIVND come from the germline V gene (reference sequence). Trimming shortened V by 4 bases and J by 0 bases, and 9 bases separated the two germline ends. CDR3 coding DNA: TGTGCCAGTAGTAGGTTCCAGGCGAACACCGGGGAGCTGTTTTTT. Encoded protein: CASSRFQANTGELFF.

CDR3 residues: CASRLRLGNNQPQHF. In DNA form, the CDR3 reads TGTGCCAGTAGACTTAGACTGGGTAACAATCAGCCCCAGCATTTT. The rearrangement uses TRBV19 and TRBJ1-5; D remains ambiguous. CDR1 is LNHDA and CDR2 is SQIVND in the germline V gene (reference sequence). Trimming cost V 6 bases and J 3 bases, with 15 bases left between them. CDR3 length: 15 amino acids.